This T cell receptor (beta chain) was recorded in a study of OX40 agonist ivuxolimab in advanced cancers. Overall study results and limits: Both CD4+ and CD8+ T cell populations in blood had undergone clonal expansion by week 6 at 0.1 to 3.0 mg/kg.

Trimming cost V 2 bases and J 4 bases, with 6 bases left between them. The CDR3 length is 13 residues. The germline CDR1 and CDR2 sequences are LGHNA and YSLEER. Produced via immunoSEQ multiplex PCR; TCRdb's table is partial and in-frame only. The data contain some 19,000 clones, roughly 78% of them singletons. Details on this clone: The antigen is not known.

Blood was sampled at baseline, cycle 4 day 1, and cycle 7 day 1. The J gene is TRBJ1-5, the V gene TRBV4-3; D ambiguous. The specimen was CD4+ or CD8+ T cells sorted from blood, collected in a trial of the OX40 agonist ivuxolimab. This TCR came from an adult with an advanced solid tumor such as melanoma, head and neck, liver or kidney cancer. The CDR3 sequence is CASSQRANQPQHF. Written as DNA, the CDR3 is TGCGCCAGCAGCCAAAGAGCAAATCAGCCCCAGCATTTT.